The rows below give T cell receptor beta chains drawn from one sample of a study of CD8+CD57+ T cells in acquired aplastic anemia. In TCRdb, the reads were re-called with MiXCR into one record per CDR3 protein. Among 150,000 to 200,000 distinct CDR3 sequences, roughly 64% were seen once, and the ten largest hold 35% to 55%. The sample taken for sequencing was sorted CD4+, CD8+, or CD8+CD57+ T cells (not recorded which) from PBMCs. The receptors here all came from a human donor with severe aplastic anemia or a healthy control (not recorded which). CDR3s include the opening cysteine and the closing phenylalanine or tryptophan. Fields, in order: J gene, clone size, D gene, V gene, CDR3 length, CDR3 protein. The D gene is left open where the match is weak. The size field is filled for only some rows; it gives once, few, many or a size class.

TRBJ2-7,-,-,TRBV12-3/TRBV12-4,14,CASSSGPSSYEQYF
TRBJ2-1,many,TRBD1,TRBV7-3,13,CASSLGTVYEQFF
TRBJ2-2,-,TRBD1,TRBV9,18,CASSPGRGQGASSGELFF
TRBJ2-3,-,TRBD2,TRBV10-3,14,CAVTGTSVTDTQYF
TRBJ1-6,-,-,TRBV20-1,14,CSSAGAGSNSPLHF
TRBJ2-7,-,-,TRBV6-9,14,CASSLRDSAYEQYF
TRBJ2-3,-,-,TRBV6-5,14,CASSYVRGFDTQYF
TRBJ2-5,-,-,TRBV7-9,15,CASSLTQTDVETQYF
TRBJ2-1,-,TRBD2,TRBV7-9,16,CASSRSGTRAYNEQFF
TRBJ2-7,-,TRBD1,TRBV20-1,14,CSANRDRASNEQYF
TRBJ1-2,once,-,TRBV20-1,14,CSASAPWQDYGYTF
TRBJ1-6,-,-,TRBV7-2,14,CASSFWRDDSPLHF
TRBJ1-5,-,-,TRBV2,17,CASSERALGGANQPQHF
TRBJ2-5,-,-,TRBV9,12,CASSVRGETQYF
TRBJ2-2,-,-,TRBV29-1,12,CSVEARAGELFF
TRBJ2-5,-,-,TRBV7-8,15,CASSLEGRTQETQYF
TRBJ1-2,once,TRBD1,TRBV25-1,15,CASSEGTGGAYGYTF
-,once,-,TRBV7-9,12,CASSPAGDEQFF
TRBJ2-5,-,TRBD1,TRBV2,12,CASSKDRETQYF
TRBJ1-6,many,-,TRBV5-6,17,CASSLNLDSSYNSPLHF
TRBJ2-3,-,TRBD2,TRBV7-8,16,CASSPGLAVSTDTQYF
TRBJ2-7,few,TRBD1,TRBV7-8,14,CASSSTGGGYEQYF
TRBJ1-2,many,-,TRBV10-3,12,CAISEAAIGYTF
TRBJ1-2,-,-,TRBV10-2,13,CASSESQGGGYTF
TRBJ2-3,-,-,TRBV20-1,15,CSAKTSGSRTDTQYF
TRBJ1-2,many,-,TRBV5-4,18,CASSTHAVRPERHYGYTF
TRBJ1-2,-,-,TRBV10-3,13,CAMGGTANYGYTF
TRBJ2-7,few,TRBD2,TRBV7-9,15,CATSATSGNSYEQYF
TRBJ2-1,once,-,TRBV19,14,CASTRQGLYNEQFF
TRBJ2-7,-,-,TRBV9,13,CASSPGYPYEQYF
TRBJ2-7,few,-,TRBV14,13,CASTLGYPGEQYF
TRBJ2-2,-,TRBD1,TRBV7-2,14,CASSSLQGGGELFF
TRBJ1-1,-,-,TRBV5-1,13,CASRAGMNTEAFF
TRBJ1-1,-,-,TRBV12-3/TRBV12-4,15,CASIPKGGRRTEAFF
TRBJ2-7,-,-,TRBV19,15,CASSIEASVSYEQYF
TRBJ2-3,once,TRBD2,TRBV9,16,CASSVEAGGTSDTQYF
TRBJ2-7,-,TRBD2,TRBV2,14,CASSEEREAYEQYF
TRBJ2-3,-,TRBD1,TRBV25-1,13,CASRDRLTDTQYF
TRBJ2-7,-,TRBD1,TRBV7-9,13,CASSLVPGQDQYF
TRBJ2-1,once,-,TRBV20-1,14,CSATRGGGHNEQFF
TRBJ1-6,-,-,TRBV4-3,14,CASSGEGSNSPLHF
TRBJ1-4,-,TRBD1,TRBV10-3,15,CAISEGTGGNEKLFF
TRBJ1-2,-,-,TRBV4-2,14,CASSQGGAFRDYTF
TRBJ1-1,many,-,TRBV27,15,CASSPSWGGRAEAFF
TRBJ2-5,-,-,TRBV7-2,14,CASLGGGGEETQYF
-,-,-,TRBV5-1,13,CASSLAFSYEQYF
TRBJ2-3,-,-,TRBV24-1,12,CATSGVTDTQYF
TRBJ2-7,-,-,TRBV12-3/TRBV12-4,14,CASSLGTGRGEQYF
TRBJ2-7,-,-,TRBV10-1,12,CASSEPGYEQYF
TRBJ2-5,once,TRBD2,TRBV7-2,16,CASSFVAGGIQETQYF
TRBJ2-2,-,-,TRBV20-1,14,CSARGLGRSGELFF
TRBJ2-7,-,TRBD2,TRBV29-1,14,CSVVLAGHSYEQYF